This T cell receptor (beta chain) was recorded in a study of CD8+CD57+ T cells in acquired aplastic anemia. Overall study findings and caveats: Patients and controls shared approximately 30 CD8+ CDR3 sequences, highly expressed in patients.

CD8+CD57+ cell expansion had been shown by flow cytometry in patients chosen for sequencing. Patients were therapy-naive when their blood was sampled. CDR3 and TCR beta VDJ profiling relied on genomic DNA as the template. TCRdb ran MiXCR on the reads and lists one entry per CDR3 protein. The profile shows 200,000 to 250,000 distinct CDR3 sequences, approximately 65% of them singletons. The CDR3 is made up of 14 amino acids. Looked up from germline, CDR1 is LNHDA and CDR2 is SQIVND (reference sequence). The V and J ends lost 5 bases and 2 bases respectively, with 10 bases between them. In the case of this clonotype: Its antigen is not known.

This sequence joins TRBV19 and TRBJ1-3, with D possibly being TRBD1 (6 bases). The sequence came from a human donor with aplastic anemia. Input material: sorted CD4+, CD8+, or CD8+CD57+ T cells (not recorded which) from PBMCs. CDR3 nucleotide sequence: TGTGCCAGTAGTCTCAGGGGAACTGGAAACACCATATATTTT. Encoded protein: CASSLRGTGNTIYF.